This T cell receptor beta chain was sequenced for a study of blood T cells in healthy people across ages. Together with a sample-barcoded 5' primer, a J-beta primer mix was included in a second PCR lasting about 7 to 11 cycles. TCRdb re-analysed the 5' RACE reads in MiXCR, keeping a single row per CDR3 protein. Of roughly 1.9 million distinct CDR3 sequences in the sample, 39% are singletons; the top ten hold under 25%. The V gene lost 6 bases and the J gene lost 2 bases, with 11 bases spanning the gap. Germline loops: CDR1 MNHEY, CDR2 SVGAGI. This CDR3 region has 15 residues. This clonotype has more than one count but fewer than ten.

This sequence joins TRBV6-5 and TRBJ2-6, with D possibly being TRBD1 (6 bases). Sequencing was carried out using blood. The TCR sequence derives from a human donor in good health. In nucleotides, the CDR3 is TGTGCCAGCAGCACAGGGTTCGCTGGGGCCAACGTCCTGACTTTC. Its protein is CASSTGFAGANVLTF.